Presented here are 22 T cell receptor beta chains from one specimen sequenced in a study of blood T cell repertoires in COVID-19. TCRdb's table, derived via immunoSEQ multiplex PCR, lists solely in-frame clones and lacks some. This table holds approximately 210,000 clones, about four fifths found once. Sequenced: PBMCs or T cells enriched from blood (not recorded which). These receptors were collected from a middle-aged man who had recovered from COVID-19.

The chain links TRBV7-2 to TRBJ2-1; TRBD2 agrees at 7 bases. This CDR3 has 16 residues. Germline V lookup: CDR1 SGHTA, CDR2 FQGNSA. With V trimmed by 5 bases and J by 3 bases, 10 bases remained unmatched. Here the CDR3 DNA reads TGTGCCAGCAGCACACCTAGCGGCGGCATCTACAATGAGCAGTTCTTC. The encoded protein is CASSTPSGGIYNEQFF.

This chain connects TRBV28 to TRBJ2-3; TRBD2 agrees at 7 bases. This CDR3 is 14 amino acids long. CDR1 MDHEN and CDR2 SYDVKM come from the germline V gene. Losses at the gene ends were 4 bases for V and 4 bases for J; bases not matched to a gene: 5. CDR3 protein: CASSSAGEADTQYF. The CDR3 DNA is TGTGCCAGCAGTTCCGCGGGAGAGGCAGATACGCAGTATTTT.

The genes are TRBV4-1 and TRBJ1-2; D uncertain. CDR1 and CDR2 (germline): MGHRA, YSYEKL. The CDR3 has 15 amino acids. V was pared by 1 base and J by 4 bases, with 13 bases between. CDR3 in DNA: TGCGCCAGCAGCCAAGGAGGGCCAGACACCTATGGCTACACCTTC. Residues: CASSQGGPDTYGYTF.

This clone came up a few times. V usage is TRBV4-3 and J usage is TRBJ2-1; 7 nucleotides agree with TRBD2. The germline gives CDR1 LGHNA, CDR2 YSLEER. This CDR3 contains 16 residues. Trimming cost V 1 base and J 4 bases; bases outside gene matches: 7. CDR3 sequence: CASSQGQRGPYNEQFF. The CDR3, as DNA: TGCGCCAGCAGCCAAGGGCAGCGGGGTCCTTACAATGAGCAGTTCTTC.

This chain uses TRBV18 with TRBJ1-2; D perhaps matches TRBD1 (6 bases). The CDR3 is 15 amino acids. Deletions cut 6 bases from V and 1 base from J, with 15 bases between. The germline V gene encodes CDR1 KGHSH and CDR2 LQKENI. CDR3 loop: CASSPRGANNYGYTF. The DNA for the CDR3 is TGTGCCAGCTCGCCCCGGGGGGCGAATAACTATGGCTACACCTTC.

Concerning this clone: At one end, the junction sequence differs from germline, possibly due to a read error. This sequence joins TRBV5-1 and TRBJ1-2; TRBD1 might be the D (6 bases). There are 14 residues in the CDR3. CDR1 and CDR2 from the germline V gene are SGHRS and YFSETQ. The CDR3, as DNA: TGCGCCAGCAGCTTGGCACAGGGTAACTTTGGCTACACCTTC. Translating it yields CASSLAQGNFGYTF.

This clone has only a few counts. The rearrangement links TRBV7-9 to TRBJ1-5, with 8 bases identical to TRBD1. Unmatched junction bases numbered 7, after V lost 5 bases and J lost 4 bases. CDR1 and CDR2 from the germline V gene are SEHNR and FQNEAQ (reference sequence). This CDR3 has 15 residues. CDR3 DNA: TGTGCCAGCAGCAGTGGACAGGGTAGAAATCAGCCCCAGCATTTT. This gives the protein CASSSGQGRNQPQHF.

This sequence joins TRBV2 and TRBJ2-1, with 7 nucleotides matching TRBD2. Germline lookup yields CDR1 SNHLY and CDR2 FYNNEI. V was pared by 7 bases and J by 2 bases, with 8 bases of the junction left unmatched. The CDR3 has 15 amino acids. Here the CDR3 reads CASIQREGTYNEQFF. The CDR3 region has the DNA TGTGCCAGCATCCAGCGGGAAGGTACCTACAATGAGCAGTTCTTC. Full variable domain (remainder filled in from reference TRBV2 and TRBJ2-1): EPEVTQTPSHQVTQMGQEVILRCVPISNHLYFYWYRQILGQKVEFLVSFYNNEISEKSEIFDDQFSVERPDGSNFTLKIRSTKLEDSAMYFCASIQREGTYNEQFFGPGTRLTVL.

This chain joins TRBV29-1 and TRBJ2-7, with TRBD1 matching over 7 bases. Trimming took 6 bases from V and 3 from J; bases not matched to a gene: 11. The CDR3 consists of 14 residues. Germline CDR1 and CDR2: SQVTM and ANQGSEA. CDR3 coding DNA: TGCAGCGTCATGACTCGGGACAGCAACTACGAGCAGTACTTC. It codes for CSVMTRDSNYEQYF.

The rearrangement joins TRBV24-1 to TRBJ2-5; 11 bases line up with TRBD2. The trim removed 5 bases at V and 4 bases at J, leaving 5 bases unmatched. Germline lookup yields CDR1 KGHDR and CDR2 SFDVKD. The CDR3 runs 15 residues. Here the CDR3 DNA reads TGTGCCACCAGTGTCACTAGCGGGAGTGGAGAGACCCAGTACTTC. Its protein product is CATSVTSGSGETQYF.

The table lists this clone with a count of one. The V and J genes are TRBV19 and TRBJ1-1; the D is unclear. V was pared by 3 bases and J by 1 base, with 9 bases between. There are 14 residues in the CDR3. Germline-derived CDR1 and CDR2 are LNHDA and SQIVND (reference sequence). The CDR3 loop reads CASSIAGSNTEAFF. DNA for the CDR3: TGTGCCAGTAGTATCGCAGGATCGAACACTGAAGCTTTCTTT.

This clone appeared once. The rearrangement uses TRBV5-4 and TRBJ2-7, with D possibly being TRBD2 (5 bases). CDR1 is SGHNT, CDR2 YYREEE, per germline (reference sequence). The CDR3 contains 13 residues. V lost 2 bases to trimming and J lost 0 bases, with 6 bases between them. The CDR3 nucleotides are TGTGCCAGCAGCTTTGCGGGCTCCTACGAGCAGTACGTC. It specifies CASSFAGSYEQYV.

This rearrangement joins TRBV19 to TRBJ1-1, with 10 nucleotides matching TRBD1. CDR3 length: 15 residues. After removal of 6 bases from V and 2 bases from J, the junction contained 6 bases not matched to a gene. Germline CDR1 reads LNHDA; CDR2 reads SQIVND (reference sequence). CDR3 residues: CASRGQGRGNTEAFF. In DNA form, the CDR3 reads TGTGCCAGTAGGGGACAGGGGAGGGGAAACACTGAAGCTTTCTTT.

Here the CDR3 reads CASSAGTGGHGYGYTF. CDR3 DNA sequence: TGTGCCAGCAGTGCCGGGACAGGGGGCCATGGCTATGGCTACACCTTC. This chain links TRBV6-1 with TRBJ1-2; 12 positions match TRBD1. The ends lost 4 bases at V and 4 bases at J; junction bases unmatched: 7. Germline CDR1 MNHNS, CDR2 SASEGT. CDR3 length: 16 amino acids.

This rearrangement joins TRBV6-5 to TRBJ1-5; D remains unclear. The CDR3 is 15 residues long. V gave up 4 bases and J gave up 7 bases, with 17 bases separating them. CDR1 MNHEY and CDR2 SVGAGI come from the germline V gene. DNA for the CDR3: TGTGCCAGCAGTTTGACCCCCCCGGGGTACCAGCCCCAGCATTTT. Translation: CASSLTPPGYQPQHF.

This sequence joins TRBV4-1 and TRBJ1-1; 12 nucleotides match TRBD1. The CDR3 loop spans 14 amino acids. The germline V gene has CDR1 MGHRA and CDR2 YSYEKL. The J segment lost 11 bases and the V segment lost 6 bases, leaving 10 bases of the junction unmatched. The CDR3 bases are TGCGCCAGCAGTCCCGGGACAGGGGGCTTGGTGGCTTTCTTT. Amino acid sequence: CASSPGTGGLVAFF.

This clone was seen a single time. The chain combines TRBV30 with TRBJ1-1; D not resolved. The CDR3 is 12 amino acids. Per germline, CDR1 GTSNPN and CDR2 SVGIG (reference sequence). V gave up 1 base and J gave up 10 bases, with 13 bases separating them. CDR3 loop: CAWSATLERAFF. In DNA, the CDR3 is TGTGCCTGGAGTGCCACTCTGGAGAGAGCTTTCTTT.

The CDR3 reads CASSPQSEQFF. In DNA, the CDR3 is TGTGCCAGCAGCCCACAAAGTGAGCAGTTCTTC. V usage is TRBV7-9 and J usage is TRBJ2-1; D call uncertain. Germline CDR1 and CDR2: SEHNR and FQNEAQ (reference sequence). V was clipped by 5 bases and J by 9 bases, with 8 bases between them. CDR3 size: 11 residues.

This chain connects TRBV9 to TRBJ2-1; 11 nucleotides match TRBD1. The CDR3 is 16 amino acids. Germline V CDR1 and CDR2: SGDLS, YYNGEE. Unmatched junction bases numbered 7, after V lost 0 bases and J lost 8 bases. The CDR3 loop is CASSVERGQGAHEQFF. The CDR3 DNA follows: TGTGCCAGCAGCGTAGAACGTGGACAGGGGGCGCATGAGCAGTTCTTC.

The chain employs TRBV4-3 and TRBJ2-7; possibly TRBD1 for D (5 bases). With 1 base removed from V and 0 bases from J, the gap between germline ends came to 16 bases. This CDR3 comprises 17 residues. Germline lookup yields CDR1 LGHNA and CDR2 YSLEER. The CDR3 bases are TGCGCCAGCAGCCAAGGTCCACGCCGACAGATCTCCTACGAGCAGTACTTC. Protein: CASSQGPRRQISYEQYF.

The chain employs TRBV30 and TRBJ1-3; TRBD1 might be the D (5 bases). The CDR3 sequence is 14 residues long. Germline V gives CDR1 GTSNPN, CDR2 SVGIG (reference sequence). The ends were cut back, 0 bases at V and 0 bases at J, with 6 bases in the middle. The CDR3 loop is CAWSVTVSGNTIYF. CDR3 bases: TGTGCCTGGAGTGTGACAGTCTCTGGAAACACCATATATTTT.

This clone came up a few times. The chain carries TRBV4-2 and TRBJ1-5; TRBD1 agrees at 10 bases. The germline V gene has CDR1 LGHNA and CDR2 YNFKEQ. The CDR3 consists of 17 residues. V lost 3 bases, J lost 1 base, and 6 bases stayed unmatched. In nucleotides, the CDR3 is TGTGCCAGCAGCCAGTTGACAGGGGGCGAAAGCAATCAGCCCCAGCATTTT. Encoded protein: CASSQLTGGESNQPQHF.